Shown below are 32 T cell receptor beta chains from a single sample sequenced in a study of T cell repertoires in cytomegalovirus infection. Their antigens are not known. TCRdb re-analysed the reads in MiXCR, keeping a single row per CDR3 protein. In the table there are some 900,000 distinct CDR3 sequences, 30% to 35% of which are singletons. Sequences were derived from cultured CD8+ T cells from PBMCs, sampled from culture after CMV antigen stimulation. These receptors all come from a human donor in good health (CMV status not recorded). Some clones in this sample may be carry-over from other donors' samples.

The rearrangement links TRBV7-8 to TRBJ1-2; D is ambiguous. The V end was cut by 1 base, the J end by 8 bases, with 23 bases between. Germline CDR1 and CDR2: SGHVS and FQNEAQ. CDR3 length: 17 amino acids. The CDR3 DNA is TGTGCCAGCAGCTTAGGGCAGACGAAGCCTGCGAATAGGGGCTACACCTTC. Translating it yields CASSLGQTKPANRGYTF.

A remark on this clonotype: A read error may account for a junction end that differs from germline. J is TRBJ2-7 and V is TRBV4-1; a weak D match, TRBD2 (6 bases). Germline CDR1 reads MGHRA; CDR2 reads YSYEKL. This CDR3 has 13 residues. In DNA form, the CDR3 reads TGCGCCAACAGCCAACCGGGAGTCCACGAGCAGTACTTC. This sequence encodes CANSQPGVHEQYF.

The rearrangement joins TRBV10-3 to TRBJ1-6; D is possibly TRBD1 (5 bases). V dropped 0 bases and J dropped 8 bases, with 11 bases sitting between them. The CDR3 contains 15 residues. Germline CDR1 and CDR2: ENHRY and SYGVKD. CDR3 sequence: CAISESLGDDSPLHF. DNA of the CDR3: TGTGCCATCAGTGAGTCTCTAGGGGATGATTCACCCCTCCACTTT.

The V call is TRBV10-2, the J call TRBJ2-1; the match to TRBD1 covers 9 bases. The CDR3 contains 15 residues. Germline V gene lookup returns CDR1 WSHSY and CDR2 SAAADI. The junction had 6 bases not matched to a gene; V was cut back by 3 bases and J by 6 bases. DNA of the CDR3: TGCGCCAGCAGTGAAATCAGGACAGGGGTCAATGAGCAGTTCTTC. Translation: CASSEIRTGVNEQFF.

In nucleotides, the CDR3 is TGCGCCAGCAAGGGGGAGATCAATCAGCCCCAGCATTTT. It specifies CASKGEINQPQHF. The chain uses TRBV5-1 and TRBJ1-5; the D gene is possibly TRBD1 (6 bases). CDR3 size: 13 residues. Germline V gene data show CDR1 as SGHRS and CDR2 as YFSETQ. The V gene lost 6 bases and the J gene lost 3 bases, with 10 bases spanning the gap.

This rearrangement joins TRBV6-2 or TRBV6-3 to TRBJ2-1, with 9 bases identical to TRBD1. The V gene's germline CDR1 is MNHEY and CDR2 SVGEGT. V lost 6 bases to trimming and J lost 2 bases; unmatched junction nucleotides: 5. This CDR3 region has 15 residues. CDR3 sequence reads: CASSSTGGPYNEQFF. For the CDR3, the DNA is TGTGCCAGCAGCTCGACAGGGGGACCCTACAATGAGCAGTTCTTC.

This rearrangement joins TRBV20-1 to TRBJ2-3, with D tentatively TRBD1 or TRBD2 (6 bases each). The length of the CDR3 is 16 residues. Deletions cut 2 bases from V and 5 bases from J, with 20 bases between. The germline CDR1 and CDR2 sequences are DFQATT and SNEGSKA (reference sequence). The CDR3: CSARSDSGGQGDTQYF. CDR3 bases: TGCAGTGCTAGATCCGATTCCGGGGGCCAGGGAGATACGCAGTATTTT.

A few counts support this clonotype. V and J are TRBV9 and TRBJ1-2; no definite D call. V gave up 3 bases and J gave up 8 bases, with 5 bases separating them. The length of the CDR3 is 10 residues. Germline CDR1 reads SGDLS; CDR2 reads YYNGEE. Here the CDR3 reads CASSGPGYTF. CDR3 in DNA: TGTGCCAGCAGCGGTCCGGGCTACACCTTC.

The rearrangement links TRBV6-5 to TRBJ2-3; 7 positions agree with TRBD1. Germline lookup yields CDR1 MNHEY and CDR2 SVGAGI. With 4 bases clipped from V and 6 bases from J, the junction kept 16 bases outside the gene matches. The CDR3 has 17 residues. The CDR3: CASSSHSGQGEVDTQYF. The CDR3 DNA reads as TGTGCCAGCAGTTCCCACTCGGGGCAGGGGGAAGTTGATACGCAGTATTTT.

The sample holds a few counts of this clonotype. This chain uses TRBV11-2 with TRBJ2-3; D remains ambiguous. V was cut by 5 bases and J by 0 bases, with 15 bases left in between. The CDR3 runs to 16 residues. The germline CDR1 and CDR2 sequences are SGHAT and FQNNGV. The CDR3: CASSHRIRISTDTQYF. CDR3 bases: TGTGCCAGCAGCCATCGGATTAGGATAAGCACAGATACGCAGTATTTT.

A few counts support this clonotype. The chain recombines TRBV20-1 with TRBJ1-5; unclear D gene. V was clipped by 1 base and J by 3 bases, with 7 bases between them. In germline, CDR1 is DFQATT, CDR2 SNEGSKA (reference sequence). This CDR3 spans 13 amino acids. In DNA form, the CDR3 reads TGCAGTGCTAGAGCAAGCCTCAATCAGCCCCAGCATTTT. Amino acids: CSARASLNQPQHF.

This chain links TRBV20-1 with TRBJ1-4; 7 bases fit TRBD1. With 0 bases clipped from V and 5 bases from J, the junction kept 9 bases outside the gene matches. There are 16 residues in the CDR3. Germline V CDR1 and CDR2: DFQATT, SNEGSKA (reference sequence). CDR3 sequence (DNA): TGCAGTGCTAGAGATAGTACGACAGGGTGGAATGAAAAACTGTTTTTT. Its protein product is CSARDSTTGWNEKLFF.

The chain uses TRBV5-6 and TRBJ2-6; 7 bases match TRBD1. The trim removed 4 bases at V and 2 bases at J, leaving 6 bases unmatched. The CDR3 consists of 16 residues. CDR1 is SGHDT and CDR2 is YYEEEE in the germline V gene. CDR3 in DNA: TGTGCCAGCAGCCAAGACAGGGCCCCTGGGGCCAACGTCCTGACTTTC. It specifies CASSQDRAPGANVLTF.

CDR3 sequence reads: CASSLFTGATVYEQYF. For the CDR3, the DNA is TGTGCCAGCAGCTTATTTACGGGGGCGACCGTCTACGAGCAGTACTTC. The chain uses TRBV7-6 and TRBJ2-7; TRBD1 or TRBD2 may be the D gene (6 bases each). Per the germline V gene, CDR1 is SGHVS and CDR2 is FNYEAQ. There are 16 residues in the CDR3. Deletions cut 2 bases from V and 3 bases from J, with 17 bases between.

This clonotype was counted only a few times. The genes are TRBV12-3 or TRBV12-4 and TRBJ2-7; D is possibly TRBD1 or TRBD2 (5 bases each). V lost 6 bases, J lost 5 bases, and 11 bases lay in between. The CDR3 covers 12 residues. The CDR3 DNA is TGTGCCAGCAGACTGGGGACCCACGAGCAGTACGTC. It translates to CASRLGTHEQYV.

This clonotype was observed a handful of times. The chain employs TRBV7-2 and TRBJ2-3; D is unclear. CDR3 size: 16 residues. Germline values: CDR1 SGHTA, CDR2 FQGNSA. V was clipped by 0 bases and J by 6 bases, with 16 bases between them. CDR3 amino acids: CASSLALRLAGDTQYF. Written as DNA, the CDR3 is TGTGCCAGCAGCTTAGCGCTAAGACTCGCCGGGGATACGCAGTATTTT.

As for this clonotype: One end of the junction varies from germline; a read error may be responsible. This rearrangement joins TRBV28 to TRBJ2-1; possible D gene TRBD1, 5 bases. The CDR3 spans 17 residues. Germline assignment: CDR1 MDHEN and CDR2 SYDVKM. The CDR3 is CVSSSRVGTHTYNEQFF. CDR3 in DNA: TGTGTCAGCAGTTCCAGGGTTGGCACTCACACCTACAATGAGCAGTTCTTC.

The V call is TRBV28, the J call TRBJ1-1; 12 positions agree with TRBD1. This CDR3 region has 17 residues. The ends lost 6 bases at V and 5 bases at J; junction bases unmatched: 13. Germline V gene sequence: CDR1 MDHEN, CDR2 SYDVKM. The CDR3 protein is CASRTRDRGLSRTEAFF. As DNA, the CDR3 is TGTGCCAGCAGAACTCGGGACAGGGGGCTTTCGAGAACTGAAGCTTTCTTT.

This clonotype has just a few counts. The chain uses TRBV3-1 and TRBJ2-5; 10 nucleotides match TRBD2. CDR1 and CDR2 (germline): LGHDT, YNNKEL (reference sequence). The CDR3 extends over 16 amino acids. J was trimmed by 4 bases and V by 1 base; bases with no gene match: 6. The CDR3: CASSQGSPSGGETQYF. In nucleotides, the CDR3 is TGTGCCAGCAGCCAAGGTTCACCTAGCGGGGGAGAGACCCAGTACTTC.

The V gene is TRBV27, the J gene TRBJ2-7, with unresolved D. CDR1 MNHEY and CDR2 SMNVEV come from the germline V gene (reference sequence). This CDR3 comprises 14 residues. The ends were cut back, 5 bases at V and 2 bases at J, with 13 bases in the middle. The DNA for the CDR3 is TGTGCCAGCAGTCCCACACAGATCCCCTACGAGCAGTACTTC. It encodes CASSPTQIPYEQYF.

The CDR3 protein is CASSRGGAPTEAFF. The CDR3 nucleotides are TGTGCCAGCAGCCGCGGGGGCGCGCCCACTGAAGCTTTCTTT. J is TRBJ1-1 and V is TRBV28, with D perhaps TRBD1 (6 bases). Looked up from germline, CDR1 is MDHEN and CDR2 is SYDVKM. V lost 6 bases to trimming and J lost 4 bases, with 15 bases between them. The CDR3 runs to 14 residues.

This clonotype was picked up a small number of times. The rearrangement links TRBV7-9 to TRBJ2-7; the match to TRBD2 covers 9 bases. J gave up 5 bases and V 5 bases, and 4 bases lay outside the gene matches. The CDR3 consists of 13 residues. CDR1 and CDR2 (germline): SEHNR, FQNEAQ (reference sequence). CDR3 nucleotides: TGTGCCAGCAGCGGCGGGGGGGGCGACGAGCAGTACGTC. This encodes CASSGGGGDEQYV.

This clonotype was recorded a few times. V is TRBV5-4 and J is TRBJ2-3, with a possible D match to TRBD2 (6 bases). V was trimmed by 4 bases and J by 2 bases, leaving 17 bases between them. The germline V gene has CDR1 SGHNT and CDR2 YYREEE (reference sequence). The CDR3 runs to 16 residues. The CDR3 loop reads CASSLEDAGTTDTQYF. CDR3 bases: TGTGCCAGCAGCCTGGAGGATGCGGGAACCACAGATACGCAGTATTTT.

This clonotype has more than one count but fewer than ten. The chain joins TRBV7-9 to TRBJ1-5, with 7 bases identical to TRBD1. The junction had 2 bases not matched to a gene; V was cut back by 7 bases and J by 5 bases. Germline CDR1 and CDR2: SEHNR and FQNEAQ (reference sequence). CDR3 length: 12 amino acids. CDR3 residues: CASTQGDQPQHF. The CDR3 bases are TGTGCCAGCACCCAGGGGGATCAGCCCCAGCATTTT.

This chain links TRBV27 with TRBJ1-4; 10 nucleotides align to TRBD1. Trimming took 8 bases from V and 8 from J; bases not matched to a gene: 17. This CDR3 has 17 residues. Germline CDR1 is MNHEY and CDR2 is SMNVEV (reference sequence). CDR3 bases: TGTGCCAGCCCAAAACGGGACAGGGGAGCCCCCGGAGAAAAACTGTTTTTT. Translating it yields CASPKRDRGAPGEKLFF.

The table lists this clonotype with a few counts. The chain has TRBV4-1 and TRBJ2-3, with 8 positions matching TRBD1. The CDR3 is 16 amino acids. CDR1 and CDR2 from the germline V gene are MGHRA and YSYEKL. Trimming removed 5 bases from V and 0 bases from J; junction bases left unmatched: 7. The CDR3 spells CASSSGGGSSTDTQYF. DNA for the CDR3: TGCGCCAGCAGCTCAGGGGGCGGGTCTAGCACAGATACGCAGTATTTT.

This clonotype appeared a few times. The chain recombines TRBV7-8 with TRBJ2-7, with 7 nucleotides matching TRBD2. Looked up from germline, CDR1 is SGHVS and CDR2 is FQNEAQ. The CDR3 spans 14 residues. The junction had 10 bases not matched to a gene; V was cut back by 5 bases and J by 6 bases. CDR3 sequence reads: CASSAWEGLREQYF. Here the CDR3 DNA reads TGTGCCAGCAGCGCATGGGAGGGGTTGCGCGAGCAGTACTTC.

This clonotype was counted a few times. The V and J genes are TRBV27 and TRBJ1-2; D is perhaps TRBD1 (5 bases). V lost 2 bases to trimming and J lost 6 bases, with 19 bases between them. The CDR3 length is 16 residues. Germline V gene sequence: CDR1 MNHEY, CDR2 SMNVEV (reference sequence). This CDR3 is CASSLRRGGVDDGYTF. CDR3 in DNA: TGTGCCAGCAGTTTAAGGCGGGGGGGGGTGGATGATGGCTACACCTTC.

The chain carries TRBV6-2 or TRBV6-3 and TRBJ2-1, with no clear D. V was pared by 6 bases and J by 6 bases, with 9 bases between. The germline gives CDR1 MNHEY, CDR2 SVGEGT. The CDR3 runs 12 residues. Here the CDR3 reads CASSPPVNEQFF. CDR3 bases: TGTGCCAGCAGCCCGCCCGTCAATGAGCAGTTCTTC.

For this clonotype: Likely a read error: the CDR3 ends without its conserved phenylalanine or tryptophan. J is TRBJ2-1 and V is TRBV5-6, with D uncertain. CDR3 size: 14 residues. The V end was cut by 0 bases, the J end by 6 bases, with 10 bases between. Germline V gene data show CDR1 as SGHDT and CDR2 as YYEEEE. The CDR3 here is CASSLAGSLNEQFL. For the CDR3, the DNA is TGTGCCAGCAGCTTGGCCGGCAGCCTCAATGAGCAGTTCCTC.

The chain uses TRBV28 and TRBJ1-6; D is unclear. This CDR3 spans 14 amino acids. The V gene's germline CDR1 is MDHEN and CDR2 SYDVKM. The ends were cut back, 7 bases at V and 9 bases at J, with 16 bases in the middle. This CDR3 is CASIRTGGSSPLHF. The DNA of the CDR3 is TGTGCCAGCATCCGTACCGGTGGGTCTTCACCCCTCCACTTT.

The CDR3 is CSAREGGPYNEQFF. The CDR3 region has the DNA TGCAGTGCTAGAGAGGGGGGGCCCTACAATGAGCAGTTCTTC. The rearrangement uses TRBV20-1 and TRBJ2-1; TRBD2 might be the D (7 bases). This CDR3 has 14 residues. V lost 0 bases to trimming and J lost 2 bases, with 8 bases between them. From germline, CDR1 is DFQATT and CDR2 SNEGSKA (reference sequence).